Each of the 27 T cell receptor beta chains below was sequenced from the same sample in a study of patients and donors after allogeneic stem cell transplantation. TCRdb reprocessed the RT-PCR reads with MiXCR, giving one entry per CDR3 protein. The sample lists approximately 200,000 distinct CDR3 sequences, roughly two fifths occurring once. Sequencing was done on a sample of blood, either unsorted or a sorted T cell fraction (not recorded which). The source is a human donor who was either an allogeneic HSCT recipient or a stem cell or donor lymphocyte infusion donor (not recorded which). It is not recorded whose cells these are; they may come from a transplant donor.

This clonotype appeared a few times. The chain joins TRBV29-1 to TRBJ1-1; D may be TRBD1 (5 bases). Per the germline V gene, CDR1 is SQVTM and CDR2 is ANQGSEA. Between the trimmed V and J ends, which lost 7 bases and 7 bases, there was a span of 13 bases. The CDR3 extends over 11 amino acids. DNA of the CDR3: TGCAGCGCCCAGACAGTGTATGAAGCTTTCTTT. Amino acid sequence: CSAQTVYEAFF.

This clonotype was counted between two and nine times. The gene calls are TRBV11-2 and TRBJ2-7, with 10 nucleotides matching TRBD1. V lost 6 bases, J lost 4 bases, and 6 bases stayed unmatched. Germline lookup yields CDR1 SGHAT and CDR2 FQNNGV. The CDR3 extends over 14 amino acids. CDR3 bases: TGTGCCAGCAGTCCCCCGGGACAGGGGTACGAGCAGTACTTC. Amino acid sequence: CASSPPGQGYEQYF.

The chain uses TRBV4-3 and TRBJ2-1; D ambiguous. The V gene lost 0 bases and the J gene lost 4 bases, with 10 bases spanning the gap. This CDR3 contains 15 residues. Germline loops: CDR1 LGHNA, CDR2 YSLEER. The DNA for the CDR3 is TGCGCCAGCAGCCAAGACCCCTCTGGGTACAATGAGCAGTTCTTC. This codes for CASSQDPSGYNEQFF.

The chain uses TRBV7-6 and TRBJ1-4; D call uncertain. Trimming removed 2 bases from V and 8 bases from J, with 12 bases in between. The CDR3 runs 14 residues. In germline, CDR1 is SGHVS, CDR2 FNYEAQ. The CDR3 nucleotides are TGTGCCAGCAGCTTACTACTACCGGGGGAAAAACTGTTTTTT. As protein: CASSLLLPGEKLFF.

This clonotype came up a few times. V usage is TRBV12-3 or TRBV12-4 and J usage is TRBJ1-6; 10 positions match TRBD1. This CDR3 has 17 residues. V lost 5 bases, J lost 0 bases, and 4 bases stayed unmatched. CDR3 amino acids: CASSGGQGSSYNSPLHF. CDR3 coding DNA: TGTGCCAGCAGTGGGGGACAGGGGAGCTCCTATAATTCACCCCTCCACTTT.

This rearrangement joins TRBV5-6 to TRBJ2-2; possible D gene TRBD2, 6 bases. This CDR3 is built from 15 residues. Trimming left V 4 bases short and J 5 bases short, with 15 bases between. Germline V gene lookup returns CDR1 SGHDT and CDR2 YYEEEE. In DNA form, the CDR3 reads TGTGCCAGCAGCCGACGGGCAGGGAGGACCGGGGAGCTGTTTTTT. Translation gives CASSRRAGRTGELFF. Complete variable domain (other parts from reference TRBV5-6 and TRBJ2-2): DAGVTQSPTHLIKTRGQQVTLRCSPKSGHDTVSWYQQALGQGPQFIFQYYEEEERQRGNFPDRFSGHQFPNYSSELNVNALLLGDSALYLCASSRRAGRTGELFFGEGSRLTVL.

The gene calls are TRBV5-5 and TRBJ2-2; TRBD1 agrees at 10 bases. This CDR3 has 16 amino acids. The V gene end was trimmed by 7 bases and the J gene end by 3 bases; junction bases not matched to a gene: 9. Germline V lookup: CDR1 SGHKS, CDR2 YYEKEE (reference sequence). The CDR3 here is CASQRRGTGDTGELFF. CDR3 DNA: TGTGCCAGCCAGCGTCGAGGGACAGGGGACACCGGGGAGCTGTTTTTT.

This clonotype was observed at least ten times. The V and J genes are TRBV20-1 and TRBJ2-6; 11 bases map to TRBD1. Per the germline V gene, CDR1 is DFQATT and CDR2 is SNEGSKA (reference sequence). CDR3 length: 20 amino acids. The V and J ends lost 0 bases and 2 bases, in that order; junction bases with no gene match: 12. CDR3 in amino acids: CSARDLGPGQGGTGANVLTF. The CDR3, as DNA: TGCAGTGCTAGAGACCTCGGACCGGGACAGGGGGGGACTGGGGCCAACGTCCTGACTTTC.

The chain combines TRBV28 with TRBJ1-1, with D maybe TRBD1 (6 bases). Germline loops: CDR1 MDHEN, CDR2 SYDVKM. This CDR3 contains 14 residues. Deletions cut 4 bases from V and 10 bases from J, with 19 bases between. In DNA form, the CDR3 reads TGTGCCAGCAGTTCCCCGGGACACCCTTTAGGAGCTTTCTTT. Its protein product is CASSSPGHPLGAFF.

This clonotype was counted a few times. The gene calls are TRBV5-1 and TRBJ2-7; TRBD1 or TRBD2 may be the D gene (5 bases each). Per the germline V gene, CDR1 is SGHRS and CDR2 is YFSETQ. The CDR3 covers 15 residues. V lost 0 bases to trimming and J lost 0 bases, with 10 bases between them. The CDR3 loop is CASSLGGTDSYEQYF. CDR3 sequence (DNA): TGCGCCAGCAGCTTGGGGGGGACGGACTCCTACGAGCAGTACTTC. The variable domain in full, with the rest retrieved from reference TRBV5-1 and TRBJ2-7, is KAGVTQTPRYLIKTRGQQVTLSCSPISGHRSVSWYQQTPGQGLQFLFEYFSETQRNKGNFPGRFSGRQFSNSRSEMNVSTLELGDSALYLCASSLGGTDSYEQYFGPGTRLTVT.

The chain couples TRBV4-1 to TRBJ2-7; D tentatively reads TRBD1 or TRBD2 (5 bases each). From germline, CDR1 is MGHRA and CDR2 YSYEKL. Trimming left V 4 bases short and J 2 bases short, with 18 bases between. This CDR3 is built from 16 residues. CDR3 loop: CASSLDPGTDAYEQYF. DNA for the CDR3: TGCGCCAGCAGCCTTGACCCCGGGACGGATGCCTACGAGCAGTACTTC.

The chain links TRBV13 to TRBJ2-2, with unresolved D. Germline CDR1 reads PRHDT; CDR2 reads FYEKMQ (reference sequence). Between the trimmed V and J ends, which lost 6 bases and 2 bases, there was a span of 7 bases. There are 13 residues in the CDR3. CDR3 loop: CASSDTNTGELFF. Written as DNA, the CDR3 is TGTGCCAGCAGTGACACCAACACCGGGGAGCTGTTTTTT.

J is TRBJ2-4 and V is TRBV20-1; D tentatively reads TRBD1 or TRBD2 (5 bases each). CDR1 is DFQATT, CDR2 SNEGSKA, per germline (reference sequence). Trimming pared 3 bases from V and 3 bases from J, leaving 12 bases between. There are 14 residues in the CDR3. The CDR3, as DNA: TGCAGTGCTAGGGGATGGGGGTTCAAAAACATTCAGTACTTC. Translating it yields CSARGWGFKNIQYF.

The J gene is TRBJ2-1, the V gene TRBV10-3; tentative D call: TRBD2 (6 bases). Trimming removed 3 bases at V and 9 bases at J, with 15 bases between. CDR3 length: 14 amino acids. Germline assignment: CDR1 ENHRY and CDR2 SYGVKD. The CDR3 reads CAISDNGGRSEQFF. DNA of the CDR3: TGTGCCATCAGTGATAACGGGGGTCGGAGTGAGCAGTTCTTC.

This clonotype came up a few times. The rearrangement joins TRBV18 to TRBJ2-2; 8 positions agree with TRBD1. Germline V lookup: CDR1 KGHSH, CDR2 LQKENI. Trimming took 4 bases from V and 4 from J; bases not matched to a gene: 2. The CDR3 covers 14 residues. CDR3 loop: CASSHGQGTGELFF. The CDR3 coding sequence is TGTGCCAGCTCACACGGACAGGGCACCGGGGAGCTGTTTTTT. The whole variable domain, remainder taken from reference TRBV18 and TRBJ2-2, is NAGVMQNPRHLVRRRGQEARLRCSPMKGHSHVYWYRQLPEEGLKFMVYLQKENIIDESGMPKERFSAEFPKEGPSILRIQQVVRGDSAAYFCASSHGQGTGELFFGEGSRLTVL.

The CDR3 nucleotides read TGCAGTGCTAGGACTCCGGGGAGCACTGAAGCTTTCTTT. It encodes CSARTPGSTEAFF. The chain links TRBV20-1 to TRBJ1-1; D uncertain. The CDR3 is made up of 13 amino acids. V lost 3 bases to trimming and J lost 4 bases, with 12 bases between them. CDR1 DFQATT and CDR2 SNEGSKA come from the germline V gene (reference sequence).

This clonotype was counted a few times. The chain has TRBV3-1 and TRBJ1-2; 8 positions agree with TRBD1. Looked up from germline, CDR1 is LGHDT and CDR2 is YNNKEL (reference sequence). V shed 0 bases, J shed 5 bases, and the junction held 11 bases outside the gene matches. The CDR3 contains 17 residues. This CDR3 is CASSQDRFRTGKYGYTF. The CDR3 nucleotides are TGTGCCAGCAGCCAAGATAGGTTCAGGACAGGGAAGTATGGCTACACCTTC.

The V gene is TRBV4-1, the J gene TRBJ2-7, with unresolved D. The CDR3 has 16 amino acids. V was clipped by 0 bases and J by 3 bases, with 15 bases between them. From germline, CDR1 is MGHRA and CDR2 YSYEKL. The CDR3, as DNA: TGCGCCAGCAGCCAAGAGTCGGGCAGGATGGTCTACGAGCAGTACTTC. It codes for CASSQESGRMVYEQYF.

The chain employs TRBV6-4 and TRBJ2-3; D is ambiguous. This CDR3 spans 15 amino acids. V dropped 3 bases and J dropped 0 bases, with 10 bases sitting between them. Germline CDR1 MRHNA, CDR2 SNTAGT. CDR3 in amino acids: CASSEGSWSTDTQYF. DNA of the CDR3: TGTGCCAGCAGTGAGGGTAGTTGGAGCACAGATACGCAGTATTTT.

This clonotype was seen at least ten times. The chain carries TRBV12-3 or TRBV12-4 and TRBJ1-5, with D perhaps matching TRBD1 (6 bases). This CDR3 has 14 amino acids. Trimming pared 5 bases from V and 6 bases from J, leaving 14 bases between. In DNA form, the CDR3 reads TGTGCCAGCAGTGCCCTGGAGGGGGGTCAGCCCCAGCATTTT. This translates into CASSALEGGQPQHF.

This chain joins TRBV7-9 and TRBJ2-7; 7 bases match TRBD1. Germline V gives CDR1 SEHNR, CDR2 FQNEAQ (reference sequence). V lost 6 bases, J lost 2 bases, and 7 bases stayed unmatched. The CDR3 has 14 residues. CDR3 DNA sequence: TGTGCCAGCAGGTCTCGACAGGGAGCCTACGAGCAGTACTTC. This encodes CASRSRQGAYEQYF.

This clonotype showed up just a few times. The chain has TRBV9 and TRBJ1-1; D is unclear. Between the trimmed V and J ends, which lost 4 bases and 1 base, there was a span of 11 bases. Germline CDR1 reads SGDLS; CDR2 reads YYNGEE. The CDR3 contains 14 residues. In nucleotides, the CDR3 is TGTGCCAGCAGCCCCTCCAGCAAGAACACTGAAGCTTTCTTT. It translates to CASSPSSKNTEAFF.

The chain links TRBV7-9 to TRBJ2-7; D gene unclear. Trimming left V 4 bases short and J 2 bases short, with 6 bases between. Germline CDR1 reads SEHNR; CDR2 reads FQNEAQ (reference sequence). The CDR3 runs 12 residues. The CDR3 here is CASSSYAYEQYF. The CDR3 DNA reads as TGTGCCAGCAGCTCTTACGCCTACGAGCAGTACTTC.

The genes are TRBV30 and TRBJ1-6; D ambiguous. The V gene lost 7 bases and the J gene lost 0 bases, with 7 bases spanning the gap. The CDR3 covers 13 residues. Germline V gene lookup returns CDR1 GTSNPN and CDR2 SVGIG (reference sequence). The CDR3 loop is CASRSSYNSPLHF. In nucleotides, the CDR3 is TGTGCCTCCCGGAGCTCCTATAATTCACCCCTCCACTTT.

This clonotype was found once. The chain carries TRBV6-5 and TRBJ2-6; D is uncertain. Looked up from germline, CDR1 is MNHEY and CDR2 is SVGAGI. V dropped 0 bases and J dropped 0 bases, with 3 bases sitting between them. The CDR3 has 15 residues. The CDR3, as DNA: TGTGCCAGCAGTTACTCGGTCTCTGGGGCCAACGTCCTGACTTTC. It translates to CASSYSVSGANVLTF.

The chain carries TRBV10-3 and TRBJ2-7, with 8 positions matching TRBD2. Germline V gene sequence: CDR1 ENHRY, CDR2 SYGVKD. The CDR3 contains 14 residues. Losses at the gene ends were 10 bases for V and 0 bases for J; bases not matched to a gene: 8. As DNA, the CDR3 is TGTGCCACCGACGGGGGGGGTAGCTCCTACGAGCAGTACTTC. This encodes CATDGGGSSYEQYF.

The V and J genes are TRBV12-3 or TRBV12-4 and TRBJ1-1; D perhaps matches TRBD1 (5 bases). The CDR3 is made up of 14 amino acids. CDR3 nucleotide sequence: TGTGCTTCGTGGAGACAGCCCAGGAACACTGAAGCTTTCTTT. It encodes CASWRQPRNTEAFF.